Shown below are 26 T cell receptor beta chains from a single sample sequenced in a study of blood T cells in healthy people across ages. Then a second PCR, running about 7 to 11 cycles, was carried out with a sample-barcoded 5' primer and a J-beta primer mix. Using its own MiXCR run on the 5' RACE reads, TCRdb lists one record per CDR3 protein. The sample comprises about 1.6 million distinct CDR3 sequences, roughly 32% of which are singletons, and 10% to 12% rests with the top ten. What was sequenced was blood. These receptors originate from a woman aged 25-40 years in good health.

This chain joins TRBV5-1 and TRBJ2-3; TRBD2 aligns across 10 bases. The V segment lost 7 bases and the J segment 4 bases; nucleotides outside the gene matches: 9. Germline values: CDR1 SGHRS, CDR2 YFSETQ. This CDR3 spans 15 amino acids. This CDR3 is CASQVTSGRADTQYF. CDR3 nucleotides: TGCGCCAGCCAAGTGACCAGCGGGAGGGCAGATACGCAGTATTTT.

The chain couples TRBV27 to TRBJ2-1; TRBD2 aligns across 8 bases. The length of the CDR3 is 15 residues. The ends lost 4 bases at V and 4 bases at J; junction bases unmatched: 6. Germline V gene lookup returns CDR1 MNHEY and CDR2 SMNVEV (reference sequence). The CDR3 region has the DNA TGTGCCAGCAGTTCAAGGACTAGCAGATACAATGAGCAGTTCTTC. The encoded protein is CASSSRTSRYNEQFF.

This clonotype was found many times. V and J are TRBV6-1 and TRBJ2-5; D is perhaps TRBD2 (5 bases). Trimming took off 0 bases at V and 4 bases at J, with 9 bases between the two ends. Per germline, CDR1 MNHNS and CDR2 SASEGT. CDR3 length equals 14 residues. The CDR3 DNA is TGTGCCAGCAGTGAAGCGGGCGGGCGAGAGACCCAGTACTTC. Encoded protein: CASSEAGGRETQYF.

Comments on this clonotype: Being one base from a much bigger clone, this may be a read error. This chain connects TRBV29-1 to TRBJ2-1; no definite D call. Germline V CDR1 and CDR2: SQVTM, ANQGSEA. The CDR3 spans 12 residues. The CDR3 DNA reads as TGCAGCGTTAGGTCGCCGGGCAATGGGCAGTTCTTC. Translating it yields CSVRSPGNGQFF.

This clonotype occurred a few times. J is TRBJ2-1 and V is TRBV2, with TRBD2 identical over 8 bases. The germline V gene encodes CDR1 SNHLY and CDR2 FYNNEI. After removal of 1 base from V and 8 bases from J, the junction contained 10 bases not matched to a gene. The CDR3 contains 16 residues. The CDR3 sequence is CASSEGAGRARDEQFF. CDR3 coding DNA: TGTGCCAGCAGTGAAGGGGCCGGGAGGGCCCGGGATGAGCAGTTCTTC.

This clonotype was recorded a few times. J is TRBJ1-1 and V is TRBV7-2; D is uncertain. This CDR3 has 14 amino acids. Trimming shortened V by 3 bases and J by 0 bases, and 8 bases separated the two germline ends. In germline, CDR1 is SGHTA, CDR2 FQGNSA. CDR3 bases: TGTGCCAGCAGCTTGAGACTGATGAACACTGAAGCTTTCTTT. Its translation is CASSLRLMNTEAFF.

CDR3 DNA sequence: TGTGCCAGCAGCTTGGAGGGGCGAATTGGCTACACCTTC. Amino acids: CASSLEGRIGYTF. V usage is TRBV5-5 and J usage is TRBJ1-2, with D perhaps TRBD1 (5 bases). The germline V gene encodes CDR1 SGHKS and CDR2 YYEKEE (reference sequence). The CDR3 is made up of 13 amino acids. V dropped 0 bases and J dropped 7 bases, with 10 bases sitting between them.

This clonotype was counted a few times. The chain is built from TRBV20-1 and TRBJ2-7; a possible D gene is TRBD2 (5 bases). The CDR3 length is 14 residues. Germline CDR1 reads DFQATT; CDR2 reads SNEGSKA (reference sequence). V lost 6 bases and J lost 1, with 16 bases in between. The CDR3 protein is CSAYPAGLSYEQYF. CDR3 nucleotide sequence: TGCAGTGCCTACCCTGCGGGTCTTTCCTACGAGCAGTACTTC.

This rearrangement joins TRBV11-2 to TRBJ1-2, with TRBD1 as a possible D gene (6 bases). CDR1 is SGHAT, CDR2 FQNNGV, per germline. V was cut by 5 bases and J by 3 bases, with 16 bases left in between. This CDR3 comprises 15 residues. The CDR3 here is CASSQTLGGHYGYTF. CDR3 in DNA: TGTGCCAGCAGCCAGACCCTCGGGGGCCACTATGGCTACACCTTC.

This chain connects TRBV4-1 to TRBJ2-4; maybe TRBD2 (9 bases). The J call may be incorrect, as the DNA end agrees better with TRBJ2-7. This CDR3 comprises 18 residues. Germline CDR1 MGHRA, CDR2 YSYEKL. The CDR3 DNA is TGCGCCAGCAGCCAAGGAGGGGACAGGACTAGCGACCGCTACGAGCAGTACTTC. Its protein is CASSQGGDRTSDRYEQYF.

V usage is TRBV29-1 and J usage is TRBJ1-2; a weak D match, TRBD1 (6 bases). Germline assignment: CDR1 SQVTM and CDR2 ANQGSEA. CDR3 length equals 13 residues. In DNA, the CDR3 is TGCAACGCGCGGGACACCTCCTCCTATGGCTACACCTTC. Translation: CNARDTSSYGYTF.

This clonotype has ten or more counts. The chain carries TRBV11-2 and TRBJ2-7; D call uncertain. The CDR3 contains 13 residues. Germline CDR1 is SGHAT and CDR2 is FQNNGV. Trimming cost V 0 bases and J 4 bases, with 7 bases left between them. The CDR3 here is CASSLDRWYEQYF. CDR3 DNA: TGTGCCAGCAGCTTAGACCGATGGTACGAGCAGTACTTC.

V gene TRBV25-1 combines with J gene TRBJ2-5; 9 bases are a match to TRBD2. CDR1 is MGHDK, CDR2 SYGVNS, per germline. The CDR3 covers 15 residues. V lost 4 bases, J lost 4 bases, and 7 bases stayed unmatched. The CDR3 loop reads CASSALSGGGETQYF. CDR3 bases: TGTGCCAGCAGTGCCCTTAGCGGGGGAGGAGAGACCCAGTACTTC.

This clonotype was seen a handful of times. V and J are TRBV2 and TRBJ2-3; 11 nucleotides agree with TRBD2. V lost 6 bases to trimming and J lost 4 bases; unmatched junction nucleotides: 9. This CDR3 comprises 16 residues. Germline loops: CDR1 SNHLY, CDR2 FYNNEI. CDR3 in amino acids: CASSLLAGADADTQYF. As DNA, the CDR3 is TGTGCCAGCAGCCTACTAGCGGGAGCTGATGCAGATACGCAGTATTTT.

This clonotype has a handful of counts. The chain couples TRBV20-1 to TRBJ2-1; 7 nucleotides match TRBD2. Germline lookup yields CDR1 DFQATT and CDR2 SNEGSKA (reference sequence). There are 14 residues in the CDR3. V lost 3 bases to trimming and J lost 4 bases; unmatched junction nucleotides: 6. CDR3: CSASGTSEYNEQFF. The CDR3 bases are TGCAGTGCTAGTGGTACTAGCGAATACAATGAGCAGTTCTTC.

This chain connects TRBV5-1 to TRBJ2-3; 7 bases line up with TRBD2. With V trimmed by 0 bases and J by 6 bases, 10 bases remained unmatched. The CDR3 has 16 residues. Germline V CDR1 and CDR2: SGHRS, YFSETQ. The CDR3 protein is CASSLGSGGSEDTQYF. CDR3 nucleotide sequence: TGCGCCAGCAGCTTGGGCTCGGGGGGAAGTGAGGATACGCAGTATTTT.

This chain connects TRBV5-1 to TRBJ2-5, with 10 bases aligning to TRBD1. The last part of the DNA fits TRBJ2-7 better; the J call may be wrong. This CDR3 contains 15 residues. Germline CDR1 SGHRS, CDR2 YFSETQ. This CDR3 is CASTLGGTGDYEQYF. The CDR3 nucleotides read TGCGCCAGCACCCTGGGAGGGACAGGGGACTACGAGCAGTACTTC.

This clonotype has just a few counts. V and J are TRBV12-3 or TRBV12-4 and TRBJ2-5; 12 positions match TRBD2. Trimming at V came to 7 bases and at J to 3 bases, leaving 6 bases not matched to a gene. This CDR3 is 15 amino acids long. The CDR3: CASTLAGGPKETQYF. CDR3 nucleotides: TGTGCCAGCACCCTAGCGGGGGGGCCTAAAGAGACCCAGTACTTC.

The gene calls are TRBV7-8 and TRBJ1-1; D gene ambiguous. The germline V gene has CDR1 SGHVS and CDR2 FQNEAQ. Deletions cut 1 base from V and 1 base from J, with 7 bases between. The CDR3 consists of 14 residues. This CDR3 reads CASSLGPKNTEAFF. Here the CDR3 DNA reads TGTGCCAGCAGCTTAGGTCCTAAGAACACTGAAGCTTTCTTT.

In this sample, this clonotype turned up a few times. The chain uses TRBV27 and TRBJ2-1; no firm D call. CDR1 and CDR2 (germline): MNHEY, SMNVEV (reference sequence). The germline V and J ends were trimmed by 6 bases and 4 bases, with 16 bases remaining between them. CDR3 length: 15 amino acids. DNA for the CDR3: TGTGCCAGCAGCCGCTCGGAAGGGCCGTACAATGAGCAGTTCTTC. Translated: CASSRSEGPYNEQFF.

Points on this clonotype: A read error is possible here, since a much larger clone lies one base away. CDR3 residues: CSGAAGPLYEQYF. The CDR3 bases are TGCAGCGGCGCAGCGGGGCCTCTTTACGAGCAGTACTTC. The chain employs TRBV29-1 and TRBJ2-7, with 7 bases fitting TRBD2. The CDR3 runs to 13 residues. The V segment lost 7 bases and the J segment 4 bases; nucleotides outside the gene matches: 10. Germline V gene lookup returns CDR1 SQVTM and CDR2 ANQGSEA.

CDR3 nucleotide sequence: TGTGCCAGCAACGCGGGGCACAATGAGCAGTTCTTC. It codes for CASNAGHNEQFF. The chain recombines TRBV12-3 or TRBV12-4 with TRBJ2-1; the D gene is possibly TRBD2 (6 bases). V was shortened by 7 bases and J by 5 bases, with 9 bases between the two germline ends. This CDR3 region has 12 residues.

CDR3 residues: CASSLWPITGGRTDTQYF. CDR3 bases: TGCGCCAGCAGCCTTTGGCCGATTACAGGGGGCAGAACAGATACGCAGTATTTT. The gene calls are TRBV5-1 and TRBJ2-3; 9 nucleotides match TRBD1. Germline V CDR1 and CDR2: SGHRS, YFSETQ. This CDR3 region has 18 residues. The J segment lost 3 bases and the V segment lost 4 bases, leaving 15 bases of the junction unmatched.

This clonotype showed up many times. J is TRBJ2-1 and V is TRBV5-6, with TRBD1 matching 7 bases. In germline, CDR1 is SGHDT, CDR2 YYEEEE. This CDR3 has 15 residues. J lost 1 base, V lost 5 bases, and 6 bases had no gene match. The CDR3: CASSPDRASYNEQFF. In DNA, the CDR3 is TGTGCCAGCAGTCCCGACAGGGCTTCCTACAATGAGCAGTTCTTC.

The J gene is TRBJ2-5, the V gene TRBV20-1, with D perhaps TRBD1 (6 bases). This CDR3 region has 12 residues. Germline CDR1 DFQATT, CDR2 SNEGSKA (reference sequence). V was clipped by 5 bases and J by 2 bases, with 9 bases between them. This CDR3 reads CSAPDRQETQYF. The CDR3, as DNA: TGCAGTGCTCCGGACAGACAAGAGACCCAGTACTTC.

V is TRBV7-3 and J is TRBJ2-3, with TRBD1 matching 7 bases. Trimming cost V 4 bases and J 1 base; bases outside gene matches: 5. The length of the CDR3 is 15 residues. Germline V gives CDR1 SGHTA, CDR2 FQGTGA. CDR3 in DNA: TGTGCCAGCAGCTCTACAGGGGTCGGCACAGATACGCAGTATTTT. Protein product: CASSSTGVGTDTQYF.